These T cell receptor beta chains were read from a single sample in a study of blood T cells in healthy people across ages. TCRdb passed the 5' RACE reads through MiXCR, listing each CDR3 protein once. The table records around 820,000 distinct CDR3 sequences, roughly 25% of them present only once. The data were also submitted as part of a second study, on T cells of mothers and their children.

The sequenced sample was blood. These receptors were taken from a boy aged 5 to 17 in good health. CDR3s include the opening cysteine and the closing phenylalanine or tryptophan. Fields, in order: V gene, clone size, D gene, J gene, CDR3 DNA, CDR3 protein. D genes are given only for firm matches. Clone size is not always given. Where it is, it says once, few, many or a class for expanded clones.

>TRBV20-1|few|TRBD1|TRBJ1-1
TGCAGTGCTACGGACCGGGACAGGGGGCGCGTGAACACTGAAGCTTTCTTT
CSATDRDRGRVNTEAFF
>TRBV4-3|few|NA|TRBJ2-3
TGCGCCAGCAGCCAAGATCCAGGTTCAGATACGCAGTATTTT
CASSQDPGSDTQYF
>TRBV20-1|few|NA|TRBJ1-1
TGCAGTGCTAGAATCCCCTCAGGGACTGAAGCTTTCTTT
CSARIPSGTEAFF
>TRBV24-1|NA|NA|TRBJ2-3
TGTGCCACTAGACCGGGGGCAGAAGATACGCAGTATTTT
CATRPGAEDTQYF
>TRBV7-2|few|TRBD2|TRBJ2-1
TGTGCCGGCAGCAACCAGGGGACTAGCGGGAGGGCCTTCAATGAGCAGTTCTTC
CAGSNQGTSGRAFNEQFF
>TRBV20-1|NA|NA|TRBJ1-5
TGCAGTGCTAGAGAACAGACGAATAGCAATCAGCCCCAGCATTTT
CSAREQTNSNQPQHF
>TRBV3-1|few|NA|TRBJ2-7
TGTGCCAGCAGCCTTAGAATGGCCTACGAGCAGTACTTC
CASSLRMAYEQYF
>TRBV29-1|many|TRBD1|TRBJ2-1
TGCAGCGTTGGAAGACAGGGGGCTTACAATGAGCAGTTCTTC
CSVGRQGAYNEQFF
>TRBV6-5|few|NA|TRBJ2-4
TGTGCCAGCAGTTACAGGGACGGAAACATTCAGTACTTC
CASSYRDGNIQYF
>TRBV27|NA|NA|TRBJ1-5
TGTGCCAGCAGTAGTCAGGTTCGGCCTTATAGCAATCAGCCCCAGCATTTT
CASSSQVRPYSNQPQHF
>TRBV5-4|NA|NA|TRBJ2-3
TGTGCCAGCAGCTTGGGAGAGACAGTCATAGATACGCAGTATTTT
CASSLGETVIDTQYF
>TRBV30|NA|NA|TRBJ1-1
TGTGCCTGGAGTTTCGGGTTGAACACTGAAGCTTTCTTT
CAWSFGLNTEAFF
>TRBV3-1|NA|TRBD1|TRBJ2-7
TGTGCCAGCAGCCAAGTCGGGATTTTCGGACAGGGTCTCTACGAGCAGTACTTC
CASSQVGIFGQGLYEQYF
>TRBV12-5|few|NA|TRBJ2-7
TGTGCTAGTGGACGGGGCCTGGGCTACGAGCAGTACTTC
CASGRGLGYEQYF
>TRBV5-1|few|TRBD2|TRBJ2-5
TGCGCCAGCAGGGGGGAAGACGGACTAGTGTACCAAGAGACCCAGTACTTC
CASRGEDGLVYQETQYF
>TRBV29-1|few|TRBD1|TRBJ1-4
TGCAGCGTACGGGACAGGACAACTAATGAAAAACTGTTTTTT
CSVRDRTTNEKLFF
>TRBV20-1|NA|NA|TRBJ2-7
TGCAGTGCTAGACTGGTAATGGAGCAGTACTTC
CSARLVMEQYF
>TRBV12-3/TRBV12-4|NA|TRBD2|TRBJ2-5
TGTGCCAGCACCCCGGGGAGCGGGGGGCCCAGGACCCAGTACTTC
CASTPGSGGPRTQYF
>TRBV21-1|few|NA|TRBJ2-5
TGTGCCAGCAGCAAAGGGGATAGCGGGGGGGGCCAAGAGACCCAGTACTTC
CASSKGDSGGGQETQYF
>TRBV29-1|few|NA|TRBJ2-7
TGCAGCGTTGAAGATGATGATGACAGAACCTACGAGCAGTACTTC
CSVEDDDDRTYEQYF
>TRBV7-8|NA|NA|TRBJ1-2
TGTGCCAGCAGCTTAAGTGAAACAGGAGGATACAACGGCTACACCTTC
CASSLSETGGYNGYTF
>TRBV30|NA|TRBD2|TRBJ2-1
TGTGCCTGGAACTTAGGCGGGGGAGAAAGCTCCTACAATGAGCAGTTCTTC
CAWNLGGGESSYNEQFF